This paragraph reports one T cell receptor (beta chain). Its antigen remains unidentified. CDR3 length: 13 residues. V gave up 5 bases and J gave up 6 bases; unmatched junction bases: 4. Looked up from germline, CDR1 is LNHDA and CDR2 is SQIVND (reference sequence). The sample originates from a study of T cell responses to AZD1222 COVID-19 vaccine. Study-wide results and caveats: Only a handful of AZD1222 recipients, roughly six in all, had baseline seropositivity. White British ancestry dominated among donors, who included more females, and clonal diversity was possibly underestimated. Compared with day 0, the breadth and depth of the Spike-specific TCR repertoire rose significantly after two doses of AZD1222. Reportedly, close to half of spike-specific TCRs are directed against unmutated variant regions.

Method: immunoSEQ multiplex PCR; TCRdb's copy keeps in-frame clones and lacks some. The data show some 120,000 clones, approximately 90% seen once. Sequencing was performed on peripheral blood, taken on day 0 of MenACWY control vaccination. The genes are TRBV19 and TRBJ1-5, with TRBD1 matching over 7 bases. This sequence was found in an adult in good health. The CDR3 region is CASSLAGGQPQHF. The CDR3, as DNA: TGTGCCAGTAGTTTGGCAGGGGGTCAGCCCCAGCATTTT. Full variable domain (rest looked up from reference TRBV19 and TRBJ1-5): DGGITQSPKYLFRKEGQNVTLSCEQNLNHDAMYWYRQDPGQGLRLIYYSQIVNDFQKGDIAEGYSVSREKKESFPLTVTSAQKNPTAFYLCASSLAGGQPQHFGDGTRLSIL.